The 23 T cell receptor beta chains below come from one sample, sequenced in a study of shared clonotypes between healthy human individuals. Sequencing used immunoSEQ multiplex PCR; TCRdb keeps in-frame clones, though not all of them. Among over a million clones listed, under 99% were seen once. Sequencing used naive CD4+ T cells sorted from blood. Stated subset: CD45RA+ positively selected. These receptors were obtained from a man younger than 45 in good health.

The rearrangement uses TRBV5-4 and TRBJ1-2; no clear D. Trimming cost V 1 base and J 5 bases, with 15 bases left between them. The CDR3 loop spans 15 amino acids. Germline CDR1 SGHNT, CDR2 YYREEE (reference sequence). The DNA of the CDR3 is TGTGCCAGCAGCTTGCCGGGCGGCAGGAGTTATGGCTACACCTTC. Translated, it gives CASSLPGGRSYGYTF.

J is TRBJ2-1 and V is TRBV27, with D possibly being TRBD2 (5 bases). The V gene lost 5 bases and the J gene lost 9 bases, with 11 bases spanning the gap. The germline V gene encodes CDR1 MNHEY and CDR2 SMNVEV (reference sequence). This CDR3 comprises 12 residues. The CDR3 nucleotides read TGTGCCAGCAGTCTACCTGCGGGTGAGCAGTTCTTC. Protein sequence: CASSLPAGEQFF.

This sequence joins TRBV7-9 and TRBJ1-5; D is unresolved. CDR1 is SEHNR, CDR2 FQNEAQ, per germline (reference sequence). V was cut by 1 base and J by 6 bases, with 7 bases left in between. The CDR3 runs to 13 residues. CDR3 protein: CASSLGTGQPQHF. DNA for the CDR3: TGTGCCAGCAGCTTAGGGACTGGTCAGCCCCAGCATTTT.

This rearrangement joins TRBV5-8 to TRBJ1-2; 8 bases agree with TRBD1. V trimming: 4 bases; J trimming: 4 bases; junction bases outside the gene matches: 6. This CDR3 comprises 14 residues. From germline, CDR1 is SGHTS and CDR2 YDEGEE. CDR3 sequence reads: CASSPRGLFYGYTF. The CDR3 coding sequence is TGTGCCAGCAGCCCCAGGGGGCTTTTCTATGGCTACACCTTC.

The genes are TRBV10-3 and TRBJ1-1, with TRBD1 matching 12 bases. CDR1 and CDR2 from the germline V gene are ENHRY and SYGVKD. CDR3 length: 15 amino acids. V dropped 5 bases and J dropped 6; count of bases not matched to a gene: 7. The CDR3 nucleotides read TGTGCCATCAGTAAACCGGGACAGGGGGCTTCTGAAGCTTTCTTT. Translating it yields CAISKPGQGASEAFF.

The J gene is TRBJ1-2, the V gene TRBV28; TRBD1 aligns across 7 bases. V lost 7 bases, J lost 4 bases, and 9 bases stayed unmatched. CDR3 length equals 14 residues. Germline CDR1 reads MDHEN; CDR2 reads SYDVKM. CDR3 DNA: TGTGCCAGCACCTCCTGGGGGGACAGCTATGGCTACACCTTC. Amino acid sequence: CASTSWGDSYGYTF.

Worth noting for this clone: The sample carries other DNA sequences with the same CDR3. This chain links TRBV14 with TRBJ2-1, with 14 bases identical to TRBD2. Looked up from germline, CDR1 is SGHDN and CDR2 is FVKESK. The CDR3 has 15 residues. With V trimmed by 3 bases and J by 9 bases, 4 bases remained unmatched. The CDR3 bases are TGTGCCAGCAGCCAGGGACTAGCGGGAGTTGGTGAGCAGTTCTTC. Amino acid sequence: CASSQGLAGVGEQFF.

With regard to this clone: The sample has other DNA sequences that encode this CDR3 too. This sequence joins TRBV18 and TRBJ2-5; D gene uncertain. The germline V gene encodes CDR1 KGHSH and CDR2 LQKENI. Trimming stripped 3 bases from V and 2 bases from J, with 10 bases between. The CDR3 length is 14 residues. This CDR3 reads CASSPKGTQETQYF. CDR3 bases: TGTGCCAGCTCACCGAAGGGAACTCAAGAGACCCAGTACTTC. The full variable domain, in which reference TRBV18 and TRBJ2-5 provide the parts outside the CDR3, is NAGVMQNPRHLVRRRGQEARLRCSPMKGHSHVYWYRQLPEEGLKFMVYLQKENIIDESGMPKERFSAEFPKEGPSILRIQQVVRGDSAAYFCASSPKGTQETQYFGPGTRLLVL.

The chain joins TRBV28 to TRBJ2-1; 10 positions match TRBD2. This CDR3 region has 17 residues. After removal of 2 bases from V and 5 bases from J, the junction contained 9 bases not matched to a gene. Germline V lookup: CDR1 MDHEN, CDR2 SYDVKM. The CDR3 region is CASSLNRGSGRHNEQFF. In nucleotides, the CDR3 is TGTGCCAGCAGTTTAAACCGGGGTAGCGGGAGGCACAATGAGCAGTTCTTC.

The chain employs TRBV6-5 and TRBJ2-5; 9 bases fit TRBD2. The assigned J gene may be wrong: the sequence end matches TRBJ2-7 better. Germline lookup yields CDR1 MNHEY and CDR2 SVGAGI. CDR3 length: 14 amino acids. CDR3 sequence reads: CASSRASGNYEQYF. The CDR3 bases are TGTGCCAGCAGTAGGGCTAGCGGGAACTACGAGCAGTACTTC.

The V gene is TRBV7-3, the J gene TRBJ2-7, with D maybe TRBD2 (5 bases). Germline loops: CDR1 SGHTA, CDR2 FQGTGA. V lost 6 bases and J 2 bases, leaving 14 bases between the germline ends. This CDR3 contains 14 residues. CDR3 in amino acids: CASSNGVGTYEQYF. The CDR3 coding sequence is TGTGCCAGCAGTAACGGGGTCGGTACCTACGAGCAGTACTTC. Full variable domain (rest looked up from reference TRBV7-3 and TRBJ2-7): GAGVSQTPSNKVTEKGKYVELRCDPISGHTALYWYRQSLGQGPEFLIYFQGTGAADDSGLPNDRFFAVRPEGSVSTLKIQRTERGDSAVYLCASSNGVGTYEQYFGPGTRLTVT.

This sequence joins TRBV6-1 and TRBJ2-7; D is uncertain. The CDR3 runs to 13 residues. Germline CDR1 MNHNS, CDR2 SASEGT. Trimming removed 5 bases from V and 3 bases from J, with 11 bases in between. Written as DNA, the CDR3 is TGTGCCAGCAGTAGACAAGAATACTACGAGCAGTACTTC. Translating it yields CASSRQEYYEQYF.

The V call is TRBV10-3, the J call TRBJ2-1; no firm D call. V lost 1 base to trimming and J lost 8 bases, with 3 bases between them. The length of the CDR3 is 11 residues. Germline V lookup: CDR1 ENHRY, CDR2 SYGVKD. For the CDR3, the DNA is TGTGCCATCAGTGAGTTCTATGAGCAGTTCTTC. Amino acid sequence: CAISEFYEQFF.

The chain combines TRBV7-9 with TRBJ2-2, with D unclear. Trimming shortened V by 2 bases and J by 3 bases, and 7 bases separated the two germline ends. The CDR3 runs to 14 residues. Per germline, CDR1 SEHNR and CDR2 FQNEAQ (reference sequence). The CDR3 DNA follows: TGTGCCAGCAGCTTAAGTCCCGACACCGGGGAGCTGTTTTTT. Amino acid sequence: CASSLSPDTGELFF.

The chain employs TRBV9 and TRBJ2-7; D may be TRBD1 (6 bases). The CDR3 runs to 16 residues. Germline loops: CDR1 SGDLS, CDR2 YYNGEE. Deletions cut 0 bases from V and 0 bases from J, with 13 bases between. The CDR3 DNA reads as TGTGCCAGCAGCGTAGACCCCCAGGGGCCCTCCTACGAGCAGTACTTC. Its translation is CASSVDPQGPSYEQYF.

As concerns this clone: This specimen includes other DNA sequences encoding the same CDR3. This chain uses TRBV7-9 with TRBJ1-2, with 7 bases fitting TRBD1. Germline CDR1 and CDR2: SEHNR and FQNEAQ (reference sequence). The V gene end was trimmed by 6 bases and the J gene end by 7 bases; junction bases not matched to a gene: 5. The CDR3 contains 12 residues. This CDR3 is CASSLTGSGYTF. Here the CDR3 DNA reads TGTGCCAGCAGTTTGACAGGGTCTGGCTACACCTTC.

The CDR3 DNA reads as TGTGCCAGCCGGCGGGGCGGTGAGGAAAAACTGTTTTTT. It codes for CASRRGGEEKLFF. V is TRBV27 and J is TRBJ1-4; tentatively, D is TRBD1 (5 bases). The V end lost 8 bases, the J end lost 8 bases, and 15 bases lay between the germline ends. Germline CDR1 reads MNHEY; CDR2 reads SMNVEV (reference sequence). This CDR3 spans 13 amino acids.

The chain employs TRBV5-4 and TRBJ1-5, with TRBD1 as a possible D gene (5 bases). V was trimmed by 1 base and J by 5 bases, leaving 7 bases between them. Germline V gene data show CDR1 as SGHNT and CDR2 as YYREEE (reference sequence). The CDR3 extends over 13 amino acids. The CDR3 DNA follows: TGTGCCAGCAGCTTGTGGGGGGATCAGCCCCAGCATTTT. Translating gives CASSLWGDQPQHF.

The V and J genes are TRBV28 and TRBJ2-6, with D perhaps matching TRBD1 or TRBD2 (6 bases each). This CDR3 is 16 amino acids long. Trimming took off 2 bases at V and 4 bases at J, with 12 bases between the two ends. The germline V gene has CDR1 MDHEN and CDR2 SYDVKM. The CDR3 bases are TGTGCCAGCAGTTTACCGGGGGCGGTAGGGGCCAACGTCCTGACTTTC. This translates into CASSLPGAVGANVLTF.

V is TRBV2 and J is TRBJ1-2; no clear D gene. The CDR3 has 13 amino acids. The V gene lost 5 bases and the J gene lost 0 bases, with 7 bases spanning the gap. CDR1 is SNHLY, CDR2 FYNNEI, per germline. In nucleotides, the CDR3 is TGTGCCAGCAGTAGAACAGCTAACTATGGCTACACCTTC. Its translation: CASSRTANYGYTF.

The chain recombines TRBV5-1 with TRBJ2-2; weak D call: TRBD2 (6 bases). The germline gives CDR1 SGHRS, CDR2 YFSETQ. CDR3 size: 14 residues. V gave up 6 bases and J gave up 0 bases, with 9 bases separating them. CDR3 residues: CASMTGANTGELFF. CDR3 DNA sequence: TGCGCCAGCATGACGGGAGCGAACACCGGGGAGCTGTTTTTT.

The chain is built from TRBV7-2 and TRBJ2-7; 7 bases fit TRBD2. Trimming removed 2 bases from V and 2 bases from J; junction bases left unmatched: 6. The CDR3 consists of 15 residues. CDR1 is SGHTA, CDR2 FQGNSA, per germline. This CDR3 is CASSLSGVRPYEQYF. DNA for the CDR3: TGTGCCAGCAGCTTAAGCGGGGTACGTCCCTACGAGCAGTACTTC.

For this clone: The sample contains more than one DNA sequence encoding this CDR3. This chain links TRBV5-1 with TRBJ2-7; TRBD2 matches 8 bases. Unmatched junction bases numbered 3, after V lost 0 bases and J lost 1 base. The germline gives CDR1 SGHRS, CDR2 YFSETQ. The CDR3 extends over 15 amino acids. The chain's CDR3 is CASSLAGGRSYEQYF. CDR3 nucleotides: TGCGCCAGCAGCTTGGCGGGGGGGCGATCCTACGAGCAGTACTTC.